The sequence of this T cell receptor beta chain was determined in a study of blood T cells in healthy people across ages. For the study at large: When template switching was applied, about one barcoded beta molecule was captured per two T cells. Study-level points and caveats: CMV status of donors was not determined, possibly confounding expanded clonotype changes.

On this clonotype: Its antigen is unidentified.

The draw of peripheral blood yielded ten milliliters from each donor. The authors ran a second PCR of about 7 to 11 cycles using a sample-barcoded 5' primer and a J-beta primer mix. TCRdb recomputed calls from the 5' RACE reads with MiXCR, one row per CDR3 protein. In the table there are more than 500,000 distinct CDR3 sequences, 25% to 30% of which are singletons. The CDR3 extends over 14 amino acids. Deletions cut 2 bases from V and 4 bases from J, with 10 bases between. Per the germline V gene, CDR1 is MNHEY and CDR2 is SVGEGT. The chain uses TRBV6-2 or TRBV6-3 and TRBJ2-3, with D perhaps matching TRBD1 (5 bases). This sequence was found in a woman aged 65 to 85 in good health. Material for sequencing was blood. For the CDR3, the DNA is TGTGCCAGCAGTTACGGGGCTGCGCCAGATACGCAGTATTTT. Amino acid sequence: CASSYGAAPDTQYF.